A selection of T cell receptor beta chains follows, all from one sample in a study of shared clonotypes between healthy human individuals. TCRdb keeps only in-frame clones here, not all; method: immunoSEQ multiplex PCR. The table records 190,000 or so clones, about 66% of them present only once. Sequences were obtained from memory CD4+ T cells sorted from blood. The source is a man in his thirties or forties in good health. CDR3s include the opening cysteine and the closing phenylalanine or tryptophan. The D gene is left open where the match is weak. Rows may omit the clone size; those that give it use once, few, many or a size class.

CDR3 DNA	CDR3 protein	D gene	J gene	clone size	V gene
TGTGCCACCAGCAGACTAGCGGGAGGGAGCACAGATACGCAGTATTTT	CATSRLAGGSTDTQYF	TRBD2	TRBJ2-3	-	TRBV15
TGCGCCAGCAGTGAACCCTCCGGGGGGGATACGCAGTATTTT	CASSEPSGGDTQYF	TRBD2	TRBJ2-3	few	TRBV10-1
TGTGCAAGTCGCTTAGGTTGCACTCCTACGTGGGAGACCCAGTACTTC	CASRLGCTPTWETQYF	-	TRBJ2-5	few	TRBV12-2
TGTGCCAGCAGCTTAAATAGCGGGGCATCCTACGAGCAGTACTTC	CASSLNSGASYEQYF	TRBD2	TRBJ2-7	-	TRBV7-2
TGTGCCAGCAGTTACGCTAGGGGCCAAGAGACCCAGTACTTC	CASSYARGQETQYF	-	TRBJ2-5	-	TRBV6-6
TGTGCCAGCTCACCAGCGGCCTCCTACAATGAGCAGTTCTTC	CASSPAASYNEQFF	-	TRBJ2-1	-	TRBV18
TGCGCCAGCAGCGCCACAGGGAACTACAATGAGCAGTTCTTC	CASSATGNYNEQFF	-	TRBJ2-1	-	TRBV5-1
TGCGCCAGCAGCCCAACAGGAGTTTGGGACATTCAGTACTTC	CASSPTGVWDIQYF	-	TRBJ2-4	-	TRBV5-1
TGCGCCAGCAGCCAAGATCTCGGACGTCAGCCCCAGCATTTT	CASSQDLGRQPQHF	-	TRBJ1-5	few	TRBV4-3
TGTGCCAGCAGTGATACACAGCCCCAGCATTTT	CASSDTQPQHF	-	TRBJ1-5	-	TRBV6-1
TGTGCCAGCAGCTACGGGAGGGAACTGTATGGCTACACCTTC	CASSYGRELYGYTF	-	TRBJ1-2	-	TRBV7-2
TGTGCCAGCTCACCGGGGACTAGCTCAGATACGCAGTATTTT	CASSPGTSSDTQYF	TRBD2	TRBJ2-3	once	TRBV18
TGTGCCAGCAGTCATCTAGGCGATGAGCAGTTCTTC	CASSHLGDEQFF	-	TRBJ2-1	once	TRBV28
TGTGCCAGCAGGGGGCTATCCAGAGCGACCCAGTACTTC	CASRGLSRATQYF	-	TRBJ2-5	-	TRBV6-1
TGTGCCAGCAGCCCGCGGGACAGGGCCGAGCAGTACTTC	CASSPRDRAEQYF	TRBD1	TRBJ2-7	-	TRBV5-4
TGTGCCATCCGGGACAGGGGGCTTGAGACCCAGTACTTC	CAIRDRGLETQYF	TRBD1	TRBJ2-5	few	TRBV6-1
TGTGCCAGCAGTTTATGGCCCGGCTCTGAGCAGTTCTTC	CASSLWPGSEQFF	-	TRBJ2-1	-	TRBV27
TGTGCCAGCAGCTCTACCCCGCTCTACAATGAGCAGTTCTTC	CASSSTPLYNEQFF	-	TRBJ2-1	-	TRBV5-5
TGCGCCAGCAGCTGGGGGAATGGTGAAGCTTTCTTT	CASSWGNGEAFF	-	TRBJ1-1	-	TRBV5-1
TGTGCCAGCAGCTCAACGACAGGGGGGCATGGCTACACCTTC	CASSSTTGGHGYTF	TRBD1	TRBJ1-2	-	TRBV7-2
TGTGCCAGTAGCGTGGCTAGCGGGAGGTTGGAGACCCAGTACTTC	CASSVASGRLETQYF	TRBD2	TRBJ2-5	-	TRBV9
TGTGCCAGCAGTCCAACCCCCGGTCGGGGCTACACCTTC	CASSPTPGRGYTF	-	TRBJ1-2	once	TRBV6-6
TGTGCCACCAGCAGAGACCCTACAGGGTACAATGAGCAGTTCTTC	CATSRDPTGYNEQFF	-	TRBJ2-1	-	TRBV15
TGTGCCAGCAGTGCGGTGGGTAGCGGAGATACGCAGTATTTT	CASSAVGSGDTQYF	-	TRBJ2-3	-	TRBV6-4
TGCGCCAGCCAAACCTATGATCCAATCTCTGAAGCTTTCTTT	CASQTYDPISEAFF	-	TRBJ1-1	-	TRBV5-1
TGTGCCAGCAGCCCTGGCTATCTTAGCACAGATACGCAGTATTTT	CASSPGYLSTDTQYF	-	TRBJ2-3	-	TRBV7-8